This is a list of T cell receptor beta chains from one sample in a study of T cell responses to AZD1222 COVID-19 vaccine. Profiling relied on immunoSEQ multiplex PCR, and the TCRdb table lists in-frame clones only, not all of them. The sample consists of approximately 110,000 clones, 92% of them appearing once. This specimen consisted of peripheral blood, obtained 28 days after the second AZD1222 dose. These receptors were obtained from an adult who received the AZD1222 COVID-19 vaccine. Each CDR3 is given with its conserved first and last residue. Fields, in order: J gene, clone size, D gene, CDR3 length, V gene, CDR3 protein, CDR3 DNA. A D gene is named only where the DNA matches it firmly. Size is omitted from some rows. Given values are once, few, many or a class for expanded clones.

TRBJ2-3 - - 13 TRBV6-5 CASSYDPTDTQYF TGTGCCAGCAGTTACGACCCCACAGATACGCAGTATTTT
TRBJ2-1 - TRBD1 11 TRBV20-1 CSAGQVSEQFF TGCAGTGCTGGACAGGTCAGTGAGCAGTTCTTC
TRBJ2-2 - - 14 TRBV7-9 CASSPRQDTGELFF TGTGCCAGCAGCCCAAGGCAGGACACCGGGGAGCTGTTTTTT
TRBJ2-7 - - 13 TRBV20-1 CSASSVRGYEQYF TGCAGTGCTAGTAGTGTCAGGGGATACGAGCAGTACTTC
TRBJ1-2 - TRBD1 14 TRBV7-8 CASSLGDRNYGYTF TGTGCCAGCAGCTTAGGGGACAGAAACTATGGCTACACCTTC
TRBJ1-4 - TRBD1 14 TRBV28 CASSWGTGYEKLFF TGTGCCAGCAGCTGGGGGACAGGGTACGAAAAACTGTTTTTT
TRBJ2-1 few - 12 TRBV7-9 CASSLVQDRQFF TGTGCCAGCAGCTTAGTACAGGACCGGCAGTTCTTC
TRBJ1-6 - - 16 TRBV7-2 CASSFGNPIDNSPLHF TGTGCCAGCAGCTTTGGAAACCCGATAGATAATTCACCCCTCCACTTT
TRBJ1-1 - TRBD1 14 TRBV28 CASGWDRVGTEAFF TGTGCCAGCGGCTGGGACAGGGTGGGGACTGAAGCTTTCTTT
TRBJ2-3 once TRBD2 16 TRBV28 CASSSFWEGLADTQYF TGTGCCAGCAGCTCCTTTTGGGAGGGCCTAGCAGATACGCAGTATTTT
TRBJ2-1 - TRBD1 16 TRBV24-1 CATSEMGQGVGGEQFF TGTGCCACCAGTGAGATGGGACAGGGAGTAGGTGGTGAGCAGTTCTTC
TRBJ2-5 few TRBD1 15 TRBV7-2 CASSLTPGQGETQYF TGTGCCAGCAGCCTGACCCCGGGACAGGGGGAGACCCAGTACTTC
TRBJ1-5 - - 15 TRBV15 CATSEQGKGNQPQHF TGTGCCACCAGCGAACAGGGTAAAGGCAATCAGCCCCAGCATTTT
TRBJ2-1 - - 17 TRBV4-1 CASSQDQRTSSYNEQFF TGCGCCAGCAGCCAAGATCAGCGAACGAGCTCCTACAATGAGCAGTTCTTC
TRBJ2-5 - - 12 TRBV6-2/TRBV6-3 CASSLGLNTQYF TGTGCCAGCAGTCTTGGTCTGAATACCCAGTACTTC
TRBJ1-1 - - 12 TRBV6-4 CASNTQGVQAFF TGTGCCAGCAACACGCAGGGCGTACAAGCTTTCTTT
TRBJ1-1 - - 13 TRBV5-6 CASSLNTNTEAFF TGTGCCAGCAGCTTGAACACGAACACTGAAGCTTTCTTT
TRBJ2-1 - - 17 TRBV7-6 CASSEDQPQGSYNEQFF TGTGCCAGCAGCGAGGACCAACCGCAGGGCTCCTACAATGAGCAGTTCTTC
TRBJ1-5 - TRBD1 16 TRBV6-2/TRBV6-3 CASSSQGTGPNQPQHF TGTGCCAGCAGTAGCCAAGGGACAGGGCCCAATCAGCCCCAGCATTTT
TRBJ2-7 - - 13 TRBV6-5 CASTKGWGDEQYF TGTGCCAGCACTAAGGGGTGGGGCGACGAGCAGTACTTC
TRBJ1-5 - TRBD1 14 TRBV7-2 CASSRTGGGQPQHF TGTGCCAGCAGCCGGACAGGGGGCGGGCAGCCCCAGCATTTT
TRBJ2-3 - - 12 TRBV11-2 CASSSDFDTQYF TGTGCCAGCAGCTCGGACTTTGATACGCAGTATTTT
TRBJ1-1 - - 13 TRBV2 CASSIQQNTEAFF TGTGCCAGCAGCATACAGCAGAACACTGAAGCTTTCTTT
TRBJ1-2 - - 15 TRBV9 CASSVTVVEGDGYTF TGTGCCAGCAGCGTAACCGTGGTTGAAGGGGATGGCTACACCTTC
TRBJ2-7 - TRBD1 15 TRBV7-7 CASSLGTGDSYEQYF TGTGCTAGCAGCTTAGGGACAGGGGATTCCTACGAGCAGTACTTC
TRBJ2-3 - TRBD2 15 TRBV7-2 CASSLGLAGTDTQYF TGTGCCAGCAGCCTGGGACTAGCGGGTACAGATACGCAGTATTTT
TRBJ2-3 - - 16 TRBV28 CASSRFQGGSTDTQYF TGTGCCAGCAGCAGATTTCAGGGGGGGAGCACAGATACGCAGTATTTT
TRBJ1-5 - - 14 TRBV27 CASSFQGWDQPQHF TGTGCCAGCAGTTTCCAGGGTTGGGATCAGCCCCAGCATTTT
TRBJ1-5 - TRBD1 15 TRBV19 CASRSGQGIDQPQHF TGTGCCAGTAGGAGCGGACAGGGAATCGATCAGCCCCAGCATTTT
TRBJ2-1 - - 14 TRBV11-3 CASSPHDRGNEQFF TGTGCCAGCAGCCCCCATGATAGGGGCAATGAGCAGTTCTTC
TRBJ1-1 - TRBD1 13 TRBV10-3 CASRDRGSTEAFF TGTGCCAGTAGGGACAGGGGAAGTACTGAAGCTTTCTTT
TRBJ2-3 - TRBD2 14 TRBV29-1 CSVVRASGQYTQYF TGCAGCGTTGTTAGGGCTAGCGGGCAATATACGCAGTATTTT
TRBJ1-4 - - 16 TRBV27 CASSLSWSSRGEKLFF TGTGCCAGCAGTTTAAGTTGGTCCTCTCGAGGCGAAAAACTGTTTTTT
TRBJ1-1 - - 13 TRBV18 CASSPTGLTEAFF TGTGCCAGCTCACCAACAGGGTTGACTGAAGCTTTCTTT
TRBJ2-3 - - 16 TRBV11-3 CASSPSGTFSTDTQYF TGTGCCAGCAGCCCCTCCGGGACGTTTAGCACAGATACGCAGTATTTT
TRBJ1-1 - TRBD1 15 TRBV11-3 CASSPNGQVNTEAFF TGTGCCAGCAGCCCTAACGGACAGGTGAACACTGAAGCTTTCTTT
TRBJ1-2 - - 14 TRBV18 CASSPGEPNYGYTF TGTGCCAGCTCACCGGGAGAACCTAACTATGGCTACACCTTC
TRBJ1-3 - - 14 TRBV7-9 CASSASPSGNTIYF TGTGCCAGCAGCGCAAGCCCATCTGGAAACACCATATATTTT
TRBJ2-1 - - 13 TRBV2 CASIEGGADEQFF TGTGCCAGCATTGAGGGGGGGGCTGATGAGCAGTTCTTC
TRBJ1-2 - - 13 TRBV6-6 CASLLRLNYGYTF TGTGCCAGCCTACTGAGACTTAATTATGGCTACACCTTC
TRBJ2-7 - - 15 TRBV2 CASSETTYGSYEQYF TGTGCCAGCAGTGAGACCACGTATGGCTCCTACGAGCAGTACTTC
TRBJ2-7 - TRBD1 16 TRBV7-8 CASSLPAGTGRGEQYF TGTGCCAGCAGCCTACCAGCCGGGACAGGGAGAGGCGAGCAGTACTTC
TRBJ2-7 - - 15 TRBV4-1 CASSQDPAGTYEQYF TGCGCCAGCAGCCAAGACCCGGCCGGGACCTACGAGCAGTACTTC
TRBJ2-1 - TRBD2 13 TRBV29-1 CSVGRLASNEQFF TGCAGCGTTGGGAGACTAGCCTCCAATGAGCAGTTCTTC
TRBJ2-5 - TRBD1 15 TRBV28 CASSLIGTGKETQYF TGTGCCAGCAGTTTAATCGGGACAGGAAAAGAGACCCAGTACTTC